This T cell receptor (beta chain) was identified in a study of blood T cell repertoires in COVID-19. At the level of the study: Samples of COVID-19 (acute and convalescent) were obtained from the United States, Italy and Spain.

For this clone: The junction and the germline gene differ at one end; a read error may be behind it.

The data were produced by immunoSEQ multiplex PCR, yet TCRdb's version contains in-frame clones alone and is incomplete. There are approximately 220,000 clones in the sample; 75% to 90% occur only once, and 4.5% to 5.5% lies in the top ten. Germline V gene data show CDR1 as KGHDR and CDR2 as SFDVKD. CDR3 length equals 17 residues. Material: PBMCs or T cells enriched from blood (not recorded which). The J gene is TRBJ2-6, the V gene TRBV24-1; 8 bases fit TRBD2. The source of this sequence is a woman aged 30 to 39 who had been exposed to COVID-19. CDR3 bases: TGTGCCACCAGTGGTTTGCGGGGGGACTCTGGGGCCAACGTCCTGACTTTC. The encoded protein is CATSGLRGDSGANVLTF.